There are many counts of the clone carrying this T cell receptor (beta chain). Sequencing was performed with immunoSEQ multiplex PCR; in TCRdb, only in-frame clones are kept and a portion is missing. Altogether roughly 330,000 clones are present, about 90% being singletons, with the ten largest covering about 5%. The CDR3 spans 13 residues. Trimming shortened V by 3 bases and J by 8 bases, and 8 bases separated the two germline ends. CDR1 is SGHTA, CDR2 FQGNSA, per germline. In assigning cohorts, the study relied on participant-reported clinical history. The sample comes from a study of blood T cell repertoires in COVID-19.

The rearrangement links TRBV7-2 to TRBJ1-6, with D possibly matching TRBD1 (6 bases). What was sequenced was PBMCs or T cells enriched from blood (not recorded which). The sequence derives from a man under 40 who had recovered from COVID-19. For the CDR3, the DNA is TGTGCCAGCAGCTTGGCAGGGGATTCACCCCTCCACTTT. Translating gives CASSLAGDSPLHF. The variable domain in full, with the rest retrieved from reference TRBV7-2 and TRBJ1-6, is GAGVSQSPSNKVTEKGKDVELRCDPISGHTALYWYRQSLGQGLEFLIYFQGNSAPDKSGLPSDRFSAERTGGSVSTLTIQRTQQEDSAVYLCASSLAGDSPLHFGNGTRLTVT.